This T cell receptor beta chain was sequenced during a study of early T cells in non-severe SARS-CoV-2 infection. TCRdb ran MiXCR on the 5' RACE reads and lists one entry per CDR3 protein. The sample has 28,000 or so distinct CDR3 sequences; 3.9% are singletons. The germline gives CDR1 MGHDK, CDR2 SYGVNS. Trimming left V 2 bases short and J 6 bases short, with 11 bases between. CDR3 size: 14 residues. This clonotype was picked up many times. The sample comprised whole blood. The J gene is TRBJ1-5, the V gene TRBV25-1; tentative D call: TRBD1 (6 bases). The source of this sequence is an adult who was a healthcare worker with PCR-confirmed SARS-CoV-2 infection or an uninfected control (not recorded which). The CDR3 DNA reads TGTGCCAGCAGTGAACCAGGGGACGCTCAGCCCCAGCATTTT. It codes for CASSEPGDAQPQHF.